The 26 T cell receptor beta chains listed next were all sequenced from one sample in a study of response to subunit inactivated influenza vaccine. TCRdb re-called the RT-PCR reads with MiXCR, one entry per CDR3 protein. The sample records fewer than 650,000 distinct CDR3 sequences, roughly 13% being singletons. The sequencing used PBMCs from blood, collected roughly 6 weeks after vaccination. Receptors originate from a man aged 50 to 60 who received an inactivated influenza vaccine.

In this sample, this clonotype turned up a few times. This chain uses TRBV20-1 with TRBJ2-7; the match to TRBD1 covers 7 bases. This CDR3 is built from 13 residues. In germline, CDR1 is DFQATT, CDR2 SNEGSKA (reference sequence). V was clipped by 3 bases and J by 6 bases; unmatched bases: 8. The DNA of the CDR3 is TGCAGTGCTAGTCCCGCAGGGGGACGCGAGCAGTACTTC. This gives the protein CSASPAGGREQYF.

The chain has TRBV9 and TRBJ2-5; 7 nucleotides line up with TRBD1. V lost 0 bases, J lost 4 bases, and 6 bases stayed unmatched. The CDR3 length is 15 residues. Germline CDR1 reads SGDLS; CDR2 reads YYNGEE. CDR3 in amino acids: CASSVEGDRPETQYF. The CDR3 DNA sequence: TGTGCCAGCAGCGTAGAAGGGGACAGACCAGAGACCCAGTACTTC.

The genes are TRBV20-1 and TRBJ1-1; D is ambiguous. Germline V lookup: CDR1 DFQATT, CDR2 SNEGSKA (reference sequence). The CDR3 spans 14 residues. The ends were cut back, 6 bases at V and 0 bases at J, with 14 bases in the middle. CDR3 residues: CSAGGGNMNTEAFF. The CDR3 DNA follows: TGCAGTGCGGGTGGCGGCAACATGAACACTGAAGCTTTCTTT.

The chain joins TRBV29-1 to TRBJ2-3, with 8 bases aligning to TRBD1. V lost 5 bases, J lost 4 bases, and 11 bases stayed unmatched. Germline V gene data show CDR1 as SQVTM and CDR2 as ANQGSEA. The CDR3 has 15 amino acids. The CDR3 sequence is CSVRPGGAVPDTQYF. CDR3 coding DNA: TGCAGCGTTAGGCCAGGGGGCGCAGTCCCAGATACGCAGTATTTT.

This clonotype was counted between two and nine times. V usage is TRBV5-6 and J usage is TRBJ1-1; D is possibly TRBD1 (6 bases). The germline V and J ends were trimmed by 3 bases and 1 base, with 16 bases remaining between them. CDR3 length: 16 amino acids. Germline values: CDR1 SGHDT, CDR2 YYEEEE. The CDR3: CASSWGFPGQNTEAFF. CDR3 bases: TGTGCCAGCAGCTGGGGGTTCCCGGGACAGAACACTGAAGCTTTCTTT.

This clonotype was counted at least ten times. The rearrangement links TRBV5-1 to TRBJ2-2; no reliable D call. CDR1 is SGHRS, CDR2 YFSETQ, per germline. The V and J ends lost 1 base and 5 bases respectively, with 6 bases between them. CDR3 length: 13 amino acids. The CDR3 sequence is CASSLYATGELFF. The CDR3 nucleotides are TGCGCCAGCAGCTTGTATGCGACCGGGGAGCTGTTTTTT.

This clonotype was detected ten times or more. The chain is built from TRBV20-1 and TRBJ1-5; D is possibly TRBD1 (6 bases). The CDR3 consists of 12 residues. Germline CDR1 DFQATT, CDR2 SNEGSKA (reference sequence). V was pared by 3 bases and J by 6 bases, with 9 bases between. CDR3 in amino acids: CSASGGSQPQHF. The CDR3 bases are TGCAGTGCTAGCGGGGGCAGTCAGCCCCAGCATTTT.

This clonotype has just a few counts. The rearrangement joins TRBV20-1 to TRBJ2-3; D gene uncertain. This CDR3 contains 12 residues. V lost 4 bases and J lost 0, with 5 bases in between. In germline, CDR1 is DFQATT, CDR2 SNEGSKA (reference sequence). The chain's CDR3 is CSAIRSTDTQYF. The CDR3, as DNA: TGCAGTGCTATTAGAAGCACAGATACGCAGTATTTT.

This clonotype appeared a few times. The chain recombines TRBV5-1 with TRBJ2-3, with 7 bases aligning to TRBD1. Germline CDR1 reads SGHRS; CDR2 reads YFSETQ. The CDR3 runs 18 residues. V shed 1 base and J 3 bases; nucleotides not matched to a gene: 14. The CDR3 DNA follows: TGCGCCAGCAGCTTGATCCCGAATCGGGACAGCTCTACAGATACGCAGTATTTT. Translation: CASSLIPNRDSSTDTQYF.

The chain carries TRBV20-1 and TRBJ2-1; D possibly corresponds to TRBD1 (7 bases). The CDR3 has 18 residues. Looked up from germline, CDR1 is DFQATT and CDR2 is SNEGSKA (reference sequence). Trimming cost V 5 bases and J 1 base, with 24 bases left between them. CDR3 protein: CSARGTDGMPRSYNEQFF. The CDR3 region has the DNA TGCAGTGCTCGCGGGACAGATGGGATGCCCAGGTCCTACAATGAGCAGTTCTTC.

This clonotype was observed a handful of times. The chain employs TRBV10-3 and TRBJ2-1; D is possibly TRBD1 or TRBD2 (6 bases each). The CDR3 sequence is 14 residues long. The ends were cut back, 8 bases at V and 0 bases at J, with 11 bases in the middle. CDR1 ENHRY and CDR2 SYGVKD come from the germline V gene. The CDR3 protein is CAIASGASYNEQFF. In nucleotides, the CDR3 is TGTGCCATCGCCTCGGGGGCCTCCTACAATGAGCAGTTCTTC.

This clonotype has more than one count but fewer than ten. V usage is TRBV19 and J usage is TRBJ2-1; D unresolved. The V end lost 3 bases, the J end lost 5 bases, and 11 bases lay between the germline ends. Germline loops: CDR1 LNHDA, CDR2 SQIVND (reference sequence). The CDR3 length is 14 residues. Here the CDR3 DNA reads TGTGCCAGTAGTATGTGGCAGGCTAACAATGAGCAGTTCTTC. Translated, it gives CASSMWQANNEQFF.

V gene TRBV6-2 or TRBV6-3 combines with J gene TRBJ2-7; 13 positions agree with TRBD2. Per germline, CDR1 MNHEY and CDR2 SVGEGT. V was pared by 6 bases and J by 3 bases, with 8 bases of the junction left unmatched. The CDR3 length is 16 residues. In nucleotides, the CDR3 is TGTGCCAGCAGGAACTGGACTAGCGGGAGTGTCTACGAGCAGTACTTC. Protein: CASRNWTSGSVYEQYF.

The chain uses TRBV7-2 and TRBJ2-3, with TRBD1 matching over 9 bases. Per germline, CDR1 SGHTA and CDR2 FQGNSA. Losses at the gene ends were 4 bases for V and 10 bases for J; bases not matched to a gene: 12. This CDR3 region has 15 residues. The CDR3 sequence is CASSSVGGQGLSQYF. CDR3 coding DNA: TGTGCCAGCAGCTCCGTTGGGGGACAGGGTCTTTCGCAGTATTTT.

This clonotype has just a few counts. The genes are TRBV7-9 and TRBJ2-5; 8 nucleotides align to TRBD2. Trimming took 0 bases from V and 4 from J; bases not matched to a gene: 7. Germline V lookup: CDR1 SEHNR, CDR2 FQNEAQ (reference sequence). CDR3 length: 16 residues. The DNA for the CDR3 is TGTGCCAGCAGCTTAGCGGGTCGGGGGGGCGGAGAGACCCAGTACTTC. Its translation is CASSLAGRGGGETQYF. Full variable domain (remainder filled in from reference TRBV7-9 and TRBJ2-5): DTGVSQNPRHKITKRGQNVTFRCDPISEHNRLYWYRQTLGQGPEFLTYFQNEAQLEKSRLLSDRFSAERPKGSFSTLEIQRTEQGDSAMYLCASSLAGRGGGETQYFGPGTRLLVL.

This clonotype was observed a handful of times. The chain joins TRBV3-1 to TRBJ2-1; D perhaps matches TRBD2 (6 bases). Trimming took off 5 bases at V and 1 base at J, with 15 bases between the two ends. Germline CDR1 and CDR2: LGHDT and YNNKEL (reference sequence). There are 16 residues in the CDR3. The CDR3 sequence is CASSDGRGTSYNEQFF. CDR3 coding DNA: TGTGCCAGCAGCGACGGCCGGGGGACGTCCTACAATGAGCAGTTCTTC.

This clonotype has at least ten counts. This chain uses TRBV9 with TRBJ2-1; TRBD1 might be the D (6 bases). Germline V CDR1 and CDR2: SGDLS, YYNGEE. V lost 0 bases and J 7 bases, leaving 8 bases between the germline ends. The CDR3 contains 13 residues. CDR3 sequence reads: CASSVVQGNEQFF. Here the CDR3 DNA reads TGTGCCAGCAGCGTAGTCCAGGGGAATGAGCAGTTCTTC.

This chain uses TRBV21-1 with TRBJ1-2; the table's D call, TRBD1, was not checked against the DNA. TRBV21-1 is a listed pseudogene. There are 16 residues in the CDR3. The DNA for the CDR3 is TGTGCCAGCAGCAAAGTGGACAGTCGCCTGGACTATGGCTACACCTTC. Translated: CASSKVDSRLDYGYTF.

The rearrangement links TRBV6-1 to TRBJ1-2; 9 bases line up with TRBD1. From germline, CDR1 is MNHNS and CDR2 SASEGT. The CDR3 consists of 13 residues. The trim removed 6 bases at V and 7 bases at J, leaving 6 bases unmatched. The CDR3 coding sequence is TGTGCCAGCAGACAACAGGGGGCTAGTGGCTACACCTTC. It encodes CASRQQGASGYTF.

The rearrangement uses TRBV4-2 and TRBJ2-7; weak D call: TRBD2 (6 bases). V lost 1 base and J 6 bases, leaving 22 bases between the germline ends. The CDR3 runs 17 residues. Germline V gene lookup returns CDR1 LGHNA and CDR2 YNFKEQ. The CDR3 DNA sequence: TGTGCCAGCAGCCAAGCTAGAACAGCCGCTCTAGCGTCCGAGCAGTACTTC. Residues: CASSQARTAALASEQYF.

Concerning this clonotype: One junction end does not reproduce the germline sequence, and a read error may be involved. This rearrangement joins TRBV10-2 to TRBJ2-1; TRBD1 is a possible D gene (5 bases). Germline V gives CDR1 WSHSY, CDR2 SAAADI. CDR3 length: 16 residues. CDR3 DNA sequence: TGCGCCAGCAGCCTTCTTGGTGGGGCGTCTTACACTGAGCAGTTCTTC. This gives the protein CASSLLGGASYTEQFF.

There are many counts of this clonotype. This chain uses TRBV12-3 or TRBV12-4 with TRBJ2-7; TRBD2 matches 9 bases. V was pared by 3 bases and J by 3 bases, with 6 bases of the junction left unmatched. This CDR3 is built from 15 residues. The CDR3 nucleotides are TGTGCCAGCAGTTTCGTGCGGGAGGGGGGCTACGAGCAGTACTTC. Encoded protein: CASSFVREGGYEQYF.

This clonotype has a count of ten or more. V gene TRBV6-1 combines with J gene TRBJ2-7; 13 nucleotides agree with TRBD2. CDR1 is MNHNS, CDR2 SASEGT, per germline. J was trimmed by 5 bases and V by 4 bases; bases with no gene match: 14. This CDR3 is 18 amino acids long. The CDR3 DNA follows: TGTGCCAGCAGTGCCACTAGCGGGGGGGTGGTGTTTCGGGACGAGCAGTACTTC. Its protein product is CASSATSGGVVFRDEQYF.

The CDR3 reads CSAELLAGVAGANVLTF. In DNA, the CDR3 is TGCAGTGCTGAATTACTAGCGGGAGTAGCTGGGGCCAACGTCCTGACTTTC. V is TRBV20-1 and J is TRBJ2-6, with 11 bases matching TRBD2. The junction had 8 bases not matched to a gene; V was cut back by 5 bases and J by 2 bases. Germline V gives CDR1 DFQATT, CDR2 SNEGSKA (reference sequence). The CDR3 is made up of 17 amino acids.

This sequence joins TRBV28 and TRBJ1-2; unclear D gene. The V gene's germline CDR1 is MDHEN and CDR2 SYDVKM. Trimming pared 6 bases from V and 14 bases from J, leaving 25 bases between. The CDR3 has 14 amino acids. Here the CDR3 DNA reads TGTGCCAGCAGCCACGCCACGGGCCCCGAGGTACGAACCTTC. This sequence encodes CASSHATGPEVRTF.

The genes are TRBV28 and TRBJ1-5, with D perhaps TRBD1 (5 bases). Germline CDR1 MDHEN, CDR2 SYDVKM. Trimming removed 5 bases at V and 3 bases at J, with 11 bases between. The CDR3 is made up of 14 amino acids. CDR3 residues: CASSRGLFNQPQHF. CDR3 nucleotide sequence: TGTGCCAGCAGTAGGGGACTCTTCAATCAGCCCCAGCATTTT.